A selection of T cell receptor beta chains follows, all from one sample in a study of cytomegalovirus exposure and HLA in healthy donors. Only in-frame clones appear in the TCRdb table, and some are missing; sequencing was by immunoSEQ multiplex PCR. Among about 190,000 clones listed, about 77% were seen once. Material: PBMCs. The receptors originated from a young woman in good health and CMV-seropositive. Both conserved end residues are part of each CDR3. Each record gives: D gene, J gene, clone size, V gene, CDR3 DNA, CDR3 protein. D genes are given only for firm matches. Size is stated for part of the rows, as once, few or many counts, or as a class when the clone is expanded.

D gene: TRBD2; J gene: TRBJ2-7; clone size: NA; V gene: TRBV14; CDR3 DNA: TGTGCCAGCAGCGAGGGACTAGCGGGGGCCTACGAGCAGTACTTC; CDR3 protein: CASSEGLAGAYEQYF
D gene: NA; J gene: TRBJ1-1; clone size: NA; V gene: TRBV5-1; CDR3 DNA: TGCGCCAGCAGCTCCGAAGGGGAGGTGAACACTGAAGCTTTCTTT; CDR3 protein: CASSSEGEVNTEAFF
D gene: NA; J gene: TRBJ2-3; clone size: once; V gene: TRBV7-2; CDR3 DNA: TGTGCCAGCAGTCTGAGCAGGGCCGTGGGCACCTATTTT; CDR3 protein: CASSLSRAVGTYF
D gene: TRBD2; J gene: TRBJ2-7; clone size: few; V gene: TRBV14; CDR3 DNA: TGTGCCAGCAGCCGAGACTGGGGACTAGCGGGAAGGAAGTACTTC; CDR3 protein: CASSRDWGLAGRKYF
D gene: NA; J gene: TRBJ2-7; clone size: NA; V gene: TRBV7-2; CDR3 DNA: TGTGCCAGCAGCTTAGTTCGGGGAACCTACGAGCAGTACTTC; CDR3 protein: CASSLVRGTYEQYF
D gene: TRBD1; J gene: TRBJ1-1; clone size: few; V gene: TRBV19; CDR3 DNA: TGTGCCAGTTATAACCAGGGGGGAGCTGAAGCTTTCTTT; CDR3 protein: CASYNQGGAEAFF
D gene: TRBD1; J gene: TRBJ2-7; clone size: NA; V gene: TRBV23-1; CDR3 DNA: TGCGCCAGCATTCGGGCAGGGGGAGCCCACTACGAGCAGTACTTC; CDR3 protein: CASIRAGGAHYEQYF
D gene: NA; J gene: TRBJ2-1; clone size: NA; V gene: TRBV27; CDR3 DNA: TGTGCCAGCAGTTCCAGAAATGAGCAGTTCTTC; CDR3 protein: CASSSRNEQFF
D gene: NA; J gene: TRBJ2-7; clone size: NA; V gene: TRBV11-2; CDR3 DNA: TGTGCCAGCAGCTTAGATGGAGGGGCAGCTCCCTACGAGCAGTACTTC; CDR3 protein: CASSLDGGAAPYEQYF
D gene: NA; J gene: TRBJ2-1; clone size: NA; V gene: TRBV19; CDR3 DNA: TGTGCCAGTAGTAGCGGCCTCACCTCAAGCTCCTACAATGAGCAGTTCTTC; CDR3 protein: CASSSGLTSSSYNEQFF
D gene: TRBD2; J gene: TRBJ2-3; clone size: NA; V gene: TRBV6-6; CDR3 DNA: TGTGCCAGCAGCTTCCCCGGCGGGAGGCCAGATACGCAGTATTTT; CDR3 protein: CASSFPGGRPDTQYF
D gene: TRBD2; J gene: TRBJ2-5; clone size: NA; V gene: TRBV11-1; CDR3 DNA: TGTGCCAGCAGCTCGGGACTAGCGGGAGGGAATCTAAAGGAGACCCAGTACTTC; CDR3 protein: CASSSGLAGGNLKETQYF
D gene: NA; J gene: TRBJ2-7; clone size: once; V gene: TRBV5-1; CDR3 DNA: TGCGCCAGCAGCATCCAGGGGATCCCCTCCTACGAGCAGTACTTC; CDR3 protein: CASSIQGIPSYEQYF
D gene: NA; J gene: TRBJ2-7; clone size: few; V gene: TRBV4-1; CDR3 DNA: TGCGCCAGCAGCCAAGCCCCCAGGGTTTCCTACGAGCAGTACTTC; CDR3 protein: CASSQAPRVSYEQYF
D gene: NA; J gene: TRBJ1-1; clone size: NA; V gene: TRBV5-1; CDR3 DNA: TGCGCCAGCAGGTTCGGCGGGGGGAACACTGAAGCTTTCTTT; CDR3 protein: CASRFGGGNTEAFF
D gene: NA; J gene: TRBJ1-3; clone size: NA; V gene: TRBV28; CDR3 DNA: TGTGCCAGCACCGTCGGCAGGGGTGGAAACACCATATATTTT; CDR3 protein: CASTVGRGGNTIYF
D gene: TRBD2; J gene: TRBJ2-7; clone size: NA; V gene: TRBV19; CDR3 DNA: TGTGCCAGTAGTACGACGACTAGCGGGGGATCCTACGAGCAGTACTTC; CDR3 protein: CASSTTTSGGSYEQYF
D gene: NA; J gene: TRBJ2-3; clone size: NA; V gene: TRBV5-1; CDR3 DNA: TGCGCCAGCAGCCCGAGTCGCACAGATACGCAGTATTTT; CDR3 protein: CASSPSRTDTQYF
D gene: NA; J gene: TRBJ1-1; clone size: once; V gene: TRBV11-2; CDR3 DNA: TGTGCCAGCAGCTTAGTTGGGGGGTTATCCACTGAAGCTTTCTTT; CDR3 protein: CASSLVGGLSTEAFF
D gene: TRBD2; J gene: TRBJ2-7; clone size: NA; V gene: TRBV6-1; CDR3 DNA: TGTGCCAGCAGTGAATGGCGGGGGGGCTCCTACGAGCAGTACTTC; CDR3 protein: CASSEWRGGSYEQYF
D gene: TRBD2; J gene: TRBJ2-1; clone size: NA; V gene: TRBV19; CDR3 DNA: TGTGCCAGTAGTGTGCGCACCTTAGCGGGAGGCCTATACAATGAGCAGTTCTTC; CDR3 protein: CASSVRTLAGGLYNEQFF
D gene: TRBD2; J gene: TRBJ2-7; clone size: few; V gene: TRBV4-1; CDR3 DNA: TGCGCCAGCAGCCAAGTGGATATGGGACTAGCTTTCGGCGAGCAGTACTTC; CDR3 protein: CASSQVDMGLAFGEQYF
D gene: NA; J gene: TRBJ2-5; clone size: NA; V gene: TRBV2; CDR3 DNA: TGTGCCTCCGGGGAGGAGGCCCAAGAGACCCAGTACTTC; CDR3 protein: CASGEEAQETQYF
D gene: TRBD1; J gene: TRBJ1-4; clone size: NA; V gene: TRBV18; CDR3 DNA: TGTGCCAGCTCAACCCTCGGACAGGATCATGGAGAAAAACTGTTTTTT; CDR3 protein: CASSTLGQDHGEKLFF
D gene: NA; J gene: TRBJ1-1; clone size: NA; V gene: TRBV6-4; CDR3 DNA: TGTGCCAGCAGTGAGGGCCTACTAGATTGCTGCATGAACACTGAAGCTTTCTTT; CDR3 protein: CASSEGLLDCCMNTEAFF
D gene: NA; J gene: TRBJ1-1; clone size: NA; V gene: TRBV28; CDR3 DNA: TGTGCCAGCAGTTTCGACAGAGCTTTCTTT; CDR3 protein: CASSFDRAFF